This T cell receptor beta chain was documented in a study of T cells in Graves' hyperthyroidism and ophthalmopathy. Study-wide points: Researchers found most expanded thyroid clonotypes above 0.001 in blood as well. A model using 13 V-J features told ophthalmopathy apart from stable hyperthyroidism. Model-based prediction identified ophthalmopathy a median about 6 months prior to its onset.

A note on this clonotype: Antigen: not known.

Germline assignment: CDR1 SGDLS and CDR2 YYNGEE. The CDR3 covers 15 residues. Trimming removed 2 bases at V and 0 bases at J, with 10 bases between. Amplification targeted TCR beta CDR3 regions from RNA transcripts. A first-round RT-PCR of the TCR CDR3 used the HTBI primer set. MiXCR, run by TCRdb on the multiplex PCR reads, gives a single entry per CDR3 protein. The sample carries roughly 290,000 distinct CDR3 sequences, 15% to 20% recorded once. Sequencing was done on a sample of blood. The receptor's source is a woman in her fifties or sixties with Graves' ophthalmopathy. The V and J genes are TRBV9 and TRBJ2-3, with D tentatively TRBD2 (6 bases). The CDR3 region is CASSVSSDSTDTQYF. The CDR3 bases are TGTGCCAGCAGCGTTTCTAGCGACAGCACAGATACGCAGTATTTT.